The T cell receptor (beta chain) under discussion was sequenced for a study of blood T cell repertoires in COVID-19. Study summary: Italy, Spain and the United States were the sources of the convalescent and acute COVID-19 samples. T cells, B-cell-depleted T cells, or PBMCs supplied cDNA or gDNA.

Enrollees, 18 to 89 years old, lived in roughly 24 US areas. Participant-reported clinical history was the basis for cohort assignment. Looked up from germline, CDR1 is KGHDR and CDR2 is SFDVKD. J gave up 6 bases and V 3 bases, and 7 bases lay outside the gene matches. The CDR3 sequence is 15 residues long. The method was immunoSEQ multiplex PCR; TCRdb's version includes in-frame clones alone and lacks a portion of them. Here the sample spans under 300,000 clones, 87% being singletons. The source of this sequence is a woman aged 30 to 39 with acute COVID-19. Sequenced: PBMCs or T cells enriched from blood (not recorded which). J is TRBJ2-1 and V is TRBV24-1; 7 nucleotides align to TRBD2. The CDR3 sequence is CATSDRLADINEQFF. CDR3 nucleotide sequence: TGTGCCACCAGTGATCGACTAGCAGATATCAATGAGCAGTTCTTC.